These 17 T cell receptor beta chains were sequenced from one sample in a study of pediatric ulcerative colitis. The repertoire was sequenced with immunoSEQ multiplex PCR; TCRdb's copy has only in-frame clones and lacks some. The data show 25,000 to 35,000 clones, with roughly 86% seen just once and 3.5% to 4.5% held by the top ten. The specimen sequenced was blood. The receptors were gathered from a boy younger than 18 with severe ulcerative colitis.

The chain couples TRBV5-6 to TRBJ1-2; D is undetermined. The CDR3 spans 13 residues. Germline CDR1 and CDR2: SGHDT and YYEEEE. V was trimmed by 4 bases and J by 4 bases, leaving 11 bases between them. CDR3 protein: CASSGREVYGYTF. The DNA of the CDR3 is TGTGCCAGCAGCGGCAGAGAAGTCTATGGCTACACCTTC.

The chain uses TRBV6-9 and TRBJ2-4; 7 nucleotides match TRBD1. CDR3 length: 15 residues. Per germline, CDR1 MNHGY and CDR2 SVAAGI. Losses at the gene ends were 7 bases for V and 3 bases for J; bases not matched to a gene: 9. The CDR3 loop is CASNYTGVGKNIQYF. The CDR3 DNA reads as TGTGCCAGCAATTACACAGGGGTCGGCAAAAACATTCAGTACTTC.

The V and J genes are TRBV7-2 and TRBJ1-5; D is undetermined. Trimming took off 0 bases at V and 7 bases at J, with 7 bases between the two ends. Per germline, CDR1 SGHTA and CDR2 FQGNSA. This CDR3 has 13 amino acids. Here the CDR3 DNA reads TGTGCCAGCAGCTTAGCGGAAGGCCAGCCCCAGCATTTT. Protein sequence: CASSLAEGQPQHF.

The V call is TRBV18, the J call TRBJ2-3; D gene unclear. Germline V gene lookup returns CDR1 KGHSH and CDR2 LQKENI. The CDR3 loop spans 17 amino acids. The germline V and J ends were trimmed by 2 bases and 0 bases, with 15 bases remaining between them. The CDR3 region is CASSPKASRHSTDTQYF. The CDR3 bases are TGTGCCAGCTCACCAAAGGCTAGTCGGCACAGCACAGATACGCAGTATTTT.

V is TRBV6-6 and J is TRBJ2-7, with unresolved D. The germline gives CDR1 MNHNY, CDR2 SVGAGI (reference sequence). The CDR3 is made up of 11 amino acids. Trimming took 9 bases from V and 7 from J, leaving 13 bases between them. CDR3 sequence reads: CASGPSGEQYF. The CDR3 nucleotides read TGTGCCAGTGGACCGTCTGGGGAGCAGTACTTC.

The genes are TRBV19 and TRBJ2-1; 9 bases agree with TRBD2. J was trimmed by 5 bases and V by 8 bases; bases with no gene match: 7. The CDR3 contains 14 residues. Germline assignment: CDR1 LNHDA and CDR2 SQIVND (reference sequence). In nucleotides, the CDR3 is TGTGCCAGTGGAGCGGGGGGCAGGAACAATGAGCAGTTCTTC. Translated, it gives CASGAGGRNNEQFF.

This clone was detected a few times. V usage is TRBV19 and J usage is TRBJ2-1; 7 bases agree with TRBD2. Trimming at V came to 5 bases and at J to 10 bases, leaving 5 bases not matched to a gene. Germline V gives CDR1 LNHDA, CDR2 SQIVND (reference sequence). The CDR3 sequence is 12 residues long. The CDR3 loop reads CASSGPLAEQFF. Here the CDR3 DNA reads TGTGCCAGTAGTGGGCCACTAGCGGAGCAGTTCTTC. Full variable domain (remainder filled in from reference TRBV19 and TRBJ2-1): DGGITQSPKYLFRKEGQNVTLSCEQNLNHDAMYWYRQDPGQGLRLIYYSQIVNDFQKGDIAEGYSVSREKKESFPLTVTSAQKNPTAFYLCASSGPLAEQFFGPGTRLTVL.

The chain links TRBV4-1 to TRBJ1-6, with a possible D match to TRBD1 (6 bases). V shed 3 bases and J shed 7 bases, with 22 bases lying between them. The CDR3 sequence is 18 residues long. Germline CDR1 reads MGHRA; CDR2 reads YSYEKL. The CDR3 DNA is TGCGCCAGCAGCCAGGGGGGATTGGTTGGACAGAGGAATTCACCCCTCCACTTT. Translating gives CASSQGGLVGQRNSPLHF.

The chain combines TRBV11-2 with TRBJ1-3; D remains unclear. Germline CDR1 and CDR2: SGHAT and FQNNGV. V was cut by 0 bases and J by 1 base, with 4 bases left in between. The CDR3 consists of 14 residues. The CDR3 here is CASSLDISGNTIYF. The CDR3 coding sequence is TGTGCCAGCAGCTTAGACATATCTGGAAACACCATATATTTT.

This chain connects TRBV4-1 to TRBJ2-7; D may correspond to TRBD1 or TRBD2 (5 bases each). The CDR3 has 14 residues. V lost 3 bases, J lost 4 bases, and 13 bases lay in between. The germline gives CDR1 MGHRA, CDR2 YSYEKL. In DNA, the CDR3 is TGCGCCAGCAGCCACTACGGCAGGGAGTACGAGCAGTACTTC. Protein: CASSHYGREYEQYF.

This clone was recorded once. The chain recombines TRBV10-2 with TRBJ2-3; D uncertain. The CDR3 runs to 15 residues. The germline V gene has CDR1 WSHSY and CDR2 SAAADI. V lost 3 bases to trimming and J lost 4 bases, with 14 bases between them. CDR3 loop: CASSDRWGRADTQYF. For the CDR3, the DNA is TGCGCCAGCAGTGACAGGTGGGGAAGGGCAGATACGCAGTATTTT.

The chain joins TRBV10-1 to TRBJ2-1; D perhaps matches TRBD2 (5 bases). Per germline, CDR1 WNHNN and CDR2 SYGVQD (reference sequence). V was shortened by 4 bases and J by 7 bases, with 11 bases between the two germline ends. The CDR3 runs to 13 residues. The CDR3 region is CASSGVPGNEQFF. In DNA form, the CDR3 reads TGCGCCAGCAGTGGGGTTCCGGGGAATGAGCAGTTCTTC.

This clone was counted a single time. V is TRBV19 and J is TRBJ1-1; tentative D call: TRBD1 (5 bases). Germline loops: CDR1 LNHDA, CDR2 SQIVND (reference sequence). Trimming removed 0 bases from V and 11 bases from J, with 16 bases in between. The CDR3 has 14 residues. The DNA of the CDR3 is TGTGCCAGTAGTATAGACGCCTCAGGGAGTGTGGCTTTCTTT. Amino acid sequence: CASSIDASGSVAFF.

This clone was counted once. The chain recombines TRBV15 with TRBJ1-1; D is unresolved. The V end was cut by 1 base, the J end by 5 bases, with 8 bases between. Germline loops: CDR1 LNHNV, CDR2 YYDKDF (reference sequence). The length of the CDR3 is 13 residues. The CDR3 coding sequence is TGTGCCACCAGCAGAGTCGCCGGGACTGAAGCTTTCTTT. Translation gives CATSRVAGTEAFF.

CDR3 loop: CASSHSGGKFQNIQYF. Written as DNA, the CDR3 is TGTGCCAGCAGCCATAGCGGGGGGAAGTTTCAAAACATTCAGTACTTC. The rearrangement links TRBV7-3 to TRBJ2-4, with 10 positions matching TRBD2. The CDR3 runs to 16 residues. The germline V gene has CDR1 SGHTA and CDR2 FQGTGA. The V segment lost 5 bases and the J segment 5 bases; nucleotides outside the gene matches: 9.

The rearrangement uses TRBV11-3 and TRBJ2-1, with 12 bases lining up with TRBD2. Germline-derived CDR1 and CDR2 are SGHNT and YENEEA. CDR3 size: 17 residues. J was trimmed by 8 bases and V by 1 base; bases with no gene match: 9. The CDR3 nucleotides read TGTGCCAGCAGCTTAGGGGCTAGCGGGGGGGCTCTGGATGAGCAGTTCTTC. This codes for CASSLGASGGALDEQFF. Filled out from reference TRBV11-3 and TRBJ2-1, the complete variable domain reads EAGVVQSPRYKIIEKKQPVAFWCNPISGHNTLYWYLQNLGQGPELLIRYENEEAVDDSQLPKDRFSAERLKGVDSTLKIQPAELGDSAVYLCASSLGASGGALDEQFFGPGTRLTVL.

The rearrangement uses TRBV6-5 and TRBJ2-2, with D perhaps TRBD2 (6 bases). V lost 0 bases and J 7 bases, leaving 12 bases between the germline ends. The germline CDR1 and CDR2 sequences are MNHEY and SVGAGI. The CDR3 is 15 residues long. This CDR3 is CASSYSGLLGGELFF. CDR3 nucleotide sequence: TGTGCCAGCAGTTACTCGGGACTCCTCGGCGGGGAGCTGTTTTTT.